Detailed here is one T cell receptor beta chain. Its antigen is still unknown. The data were obtained in a study of a mutant IDH1 vaccine in newly diagnosed glioma. Whole-study findings and limits: Apparently, pseudoprogression bore no relation to changes among the top peripheral T cell clonotypes.

Germline values: CDR1 SGHVS, CDR2 FQNEAQ. The V segment lost 5 bases and the J segment 7 bases; nucleotides outside the gene matches: 10. CDR3 size: 15 residues. The data were produced by immunoSEQ multiplex PCR, yet TCRdb's version contains in-frame clones alone and is incomplete. The data contain around 78,000 clones, around 90% of them singletons. Time point in this sample: week 5, during vaccination. It was 300 ug of mutant IDH1 20-mer peptide that made up each vaccine dose, given with topical imiquimod. The chain recombines TRBV7-8 with TRBJ1-5; 8 nucleotides match TRBD1. This specimen consisted of PBMCs, obtained from a glioma patient whose treatment included an IDH1 peptide vaccine. This clonotype was sampled from a woman between 45 and 60 years old with glioma. CDR3 sequence reads: CASSLRQGQGQPQHF. The CDR3 DNA is TGTGCCAGCAGCCTCAGACAGGGGCAGGGGCAGCCCCAGCATTTT. The entire variable domain, with the rest obtained from reference TRBV7-8 and TRBJ1-5, is as follows: GAGVSQSPRYKVAKRGQDVALRCDPISGHVSLFWYQQALGQGPEFLTYFQNEAQLDKSGLPSDRFFAERPEGSVSTLKIQRTQQEDSAVYLCASSLRQGQGQPQHFGDGTRLSIL.